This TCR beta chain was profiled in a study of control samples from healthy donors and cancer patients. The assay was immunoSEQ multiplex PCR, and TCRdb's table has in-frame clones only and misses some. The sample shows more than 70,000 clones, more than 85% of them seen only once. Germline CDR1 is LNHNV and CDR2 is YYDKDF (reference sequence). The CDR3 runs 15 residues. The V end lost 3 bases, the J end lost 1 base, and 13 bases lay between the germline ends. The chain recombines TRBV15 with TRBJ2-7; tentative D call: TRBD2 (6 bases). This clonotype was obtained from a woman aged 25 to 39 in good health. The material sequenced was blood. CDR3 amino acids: CATSRDRAGSYEQYF. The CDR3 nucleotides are TGTGCCACCAGCAGGGATCGGGCGGGGTCCTACGAGCAGTACTTC.